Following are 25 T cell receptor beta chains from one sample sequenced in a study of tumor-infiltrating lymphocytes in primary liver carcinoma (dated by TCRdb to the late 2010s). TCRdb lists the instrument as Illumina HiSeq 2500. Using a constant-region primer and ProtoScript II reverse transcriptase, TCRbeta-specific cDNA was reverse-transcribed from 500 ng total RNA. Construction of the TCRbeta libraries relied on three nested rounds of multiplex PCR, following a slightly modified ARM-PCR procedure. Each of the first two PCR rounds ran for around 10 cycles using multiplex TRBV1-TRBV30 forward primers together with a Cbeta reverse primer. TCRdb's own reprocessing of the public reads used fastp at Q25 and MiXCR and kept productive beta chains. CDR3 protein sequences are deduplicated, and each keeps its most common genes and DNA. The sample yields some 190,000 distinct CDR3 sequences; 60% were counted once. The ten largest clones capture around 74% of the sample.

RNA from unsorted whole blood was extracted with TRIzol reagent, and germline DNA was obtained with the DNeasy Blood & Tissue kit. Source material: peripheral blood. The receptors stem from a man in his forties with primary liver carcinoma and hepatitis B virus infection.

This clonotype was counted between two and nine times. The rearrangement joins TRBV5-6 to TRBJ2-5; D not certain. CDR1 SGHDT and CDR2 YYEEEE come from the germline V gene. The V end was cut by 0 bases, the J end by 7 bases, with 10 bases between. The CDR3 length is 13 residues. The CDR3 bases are TGTGCCAGCAGCTTGGAACTGCGAGGGACCCAGTACTTC. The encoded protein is CASSLELRGTQYF.

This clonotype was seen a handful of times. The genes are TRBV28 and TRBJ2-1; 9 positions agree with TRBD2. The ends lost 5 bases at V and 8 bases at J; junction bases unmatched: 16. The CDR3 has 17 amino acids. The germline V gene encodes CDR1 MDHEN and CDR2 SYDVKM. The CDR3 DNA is TGTGCCAGCAGTCTACATTATGGACTAGCGAGGGTAGATGAGCAGTTCTTC. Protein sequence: CASSLHYGLARVDEQFF.

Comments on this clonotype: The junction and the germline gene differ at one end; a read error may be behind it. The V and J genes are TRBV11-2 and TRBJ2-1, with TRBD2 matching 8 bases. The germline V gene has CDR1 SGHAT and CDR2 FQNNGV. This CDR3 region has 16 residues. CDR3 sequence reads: CVSSLDPPGGPNEQFF. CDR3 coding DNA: TGTGTCAGCAGCTTAGATCCCCCGGGGGGGCCCAATGAGCAGTTCTTC.

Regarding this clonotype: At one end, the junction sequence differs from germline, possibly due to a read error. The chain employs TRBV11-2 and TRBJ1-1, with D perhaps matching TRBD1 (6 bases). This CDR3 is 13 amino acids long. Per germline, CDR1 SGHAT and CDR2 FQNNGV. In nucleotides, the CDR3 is TGTGCCAACAGTAGGAACAGGGACACTGAAGCTTTCTTC. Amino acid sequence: CANSRNRDTEAFF.

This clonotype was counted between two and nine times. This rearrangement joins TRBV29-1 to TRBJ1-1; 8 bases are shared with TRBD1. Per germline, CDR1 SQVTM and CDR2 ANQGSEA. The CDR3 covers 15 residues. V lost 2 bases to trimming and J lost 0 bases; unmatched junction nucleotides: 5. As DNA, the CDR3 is TGCAGCGTTGAAATGACAGGGGAGATGAACACTGAAGCTTTCTTT. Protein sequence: CSVEMTGEMNTEAFF.

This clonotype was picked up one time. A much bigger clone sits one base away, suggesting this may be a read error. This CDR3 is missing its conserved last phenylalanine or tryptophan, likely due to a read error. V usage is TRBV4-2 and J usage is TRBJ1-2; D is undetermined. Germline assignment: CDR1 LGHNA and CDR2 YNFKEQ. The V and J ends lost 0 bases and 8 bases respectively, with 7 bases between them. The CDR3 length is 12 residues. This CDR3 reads CASSQDLRGYTV. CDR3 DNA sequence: TGTGCCAGCAGCCAAGACCTCAGGGGCTACACCGTC.

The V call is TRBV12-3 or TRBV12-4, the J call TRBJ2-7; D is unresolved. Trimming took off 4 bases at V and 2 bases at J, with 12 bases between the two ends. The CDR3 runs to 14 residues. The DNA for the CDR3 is TGTGCCAGCAGTTCATCCCAATGCGCCTACGAGCAGTACTTC. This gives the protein CASSSSQCAYEQYF.

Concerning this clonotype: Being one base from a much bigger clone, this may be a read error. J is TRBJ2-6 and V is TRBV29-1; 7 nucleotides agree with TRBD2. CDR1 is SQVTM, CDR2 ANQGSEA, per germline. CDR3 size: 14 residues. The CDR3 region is CSIDGGAGANVLTF. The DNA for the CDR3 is TGCAGCATTGATGGGGGGGCTGGGGCCAACGTCCTGACTTTC.

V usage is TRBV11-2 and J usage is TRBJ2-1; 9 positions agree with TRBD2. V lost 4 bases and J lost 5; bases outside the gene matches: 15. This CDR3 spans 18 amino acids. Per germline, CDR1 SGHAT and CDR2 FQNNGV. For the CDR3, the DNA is TGTGCCAGCAGCTACACATCGCTAGCGGGAATCAGAGACAATGAGCAGTTCTTC. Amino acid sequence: CASSYTSLAGIRDNEQFF.

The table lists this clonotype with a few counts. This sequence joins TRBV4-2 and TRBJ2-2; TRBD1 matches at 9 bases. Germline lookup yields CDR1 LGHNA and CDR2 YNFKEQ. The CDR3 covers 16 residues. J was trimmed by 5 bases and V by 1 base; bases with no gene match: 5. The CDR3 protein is CASSQVGQGYTGELFF. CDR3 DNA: TGTGCCAGCAGCCAAGTGGGACAGGGTTATACCGGGGAGCTGTTTTTT.

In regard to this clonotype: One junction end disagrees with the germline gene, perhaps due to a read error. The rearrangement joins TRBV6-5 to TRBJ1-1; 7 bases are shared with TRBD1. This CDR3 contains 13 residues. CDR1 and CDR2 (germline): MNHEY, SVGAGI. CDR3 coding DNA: TGTGCCAGCAGTGAGGGGGCTTGGACTGGAGCTTTCTTT. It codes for CASSEGAWTGAFF.

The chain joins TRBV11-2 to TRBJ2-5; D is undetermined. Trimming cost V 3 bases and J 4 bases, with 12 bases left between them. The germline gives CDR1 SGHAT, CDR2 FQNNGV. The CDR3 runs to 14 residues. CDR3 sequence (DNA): TGTGCCAGCAGCTTGGAAAGGTCCACAGAGACCCAGTACTTC. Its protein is CASSLERSTETQYF.

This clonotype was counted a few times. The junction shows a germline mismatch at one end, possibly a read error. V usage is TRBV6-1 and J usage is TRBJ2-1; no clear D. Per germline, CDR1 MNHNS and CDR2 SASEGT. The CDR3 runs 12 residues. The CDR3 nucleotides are TGTGCCATCAGTGAGACGTACAATGAGCAGTTCTTC. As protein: CAISETYNEQFF.

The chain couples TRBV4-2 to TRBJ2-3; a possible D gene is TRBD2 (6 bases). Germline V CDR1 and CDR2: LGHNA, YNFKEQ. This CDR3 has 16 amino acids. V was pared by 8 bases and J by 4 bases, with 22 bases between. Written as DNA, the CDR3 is TGTGCCAGCCGCCTCGGATCAGCGGGCGGCCCAGATACGCAGTATTTT. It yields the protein CASRLGSAGGPDTQYF.

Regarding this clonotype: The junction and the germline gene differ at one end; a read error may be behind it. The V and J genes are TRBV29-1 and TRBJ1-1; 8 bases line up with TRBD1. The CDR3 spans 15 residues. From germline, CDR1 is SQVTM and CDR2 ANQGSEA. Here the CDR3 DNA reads TGCAGCGTTGAAGGTGGGGACAGGCTAAGACAGGGAGCTCTCTTT. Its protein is CSVEGGDRLRQGALF.

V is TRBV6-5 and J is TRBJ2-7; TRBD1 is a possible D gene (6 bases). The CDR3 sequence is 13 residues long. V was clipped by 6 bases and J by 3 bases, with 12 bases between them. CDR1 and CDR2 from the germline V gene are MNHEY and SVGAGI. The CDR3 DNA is TGTGCCAGCAGCTCGACAGGATTCTACGAGCAGTACTTC. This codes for CASSSTGFYEQYF.

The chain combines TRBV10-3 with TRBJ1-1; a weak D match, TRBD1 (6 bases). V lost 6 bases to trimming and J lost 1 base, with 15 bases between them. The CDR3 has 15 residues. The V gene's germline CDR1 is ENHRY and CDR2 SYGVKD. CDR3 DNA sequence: TGTGCCATCAGGGGTCCGCCAGGGGAGAACACTGAAGCTTTCTTT. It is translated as CAIRGPPGENTEAFF.

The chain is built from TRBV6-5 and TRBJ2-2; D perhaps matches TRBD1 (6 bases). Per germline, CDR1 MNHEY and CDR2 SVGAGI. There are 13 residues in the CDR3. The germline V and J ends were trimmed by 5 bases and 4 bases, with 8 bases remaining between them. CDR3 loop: CASSRDTTGELFF. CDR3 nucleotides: TGTGCCAGCAGTCGGGACACCACCGGGGAGCTGTTTTTT.

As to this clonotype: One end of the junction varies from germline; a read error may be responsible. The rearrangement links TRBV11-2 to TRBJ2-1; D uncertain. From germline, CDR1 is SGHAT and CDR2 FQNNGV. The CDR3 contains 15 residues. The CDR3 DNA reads TGTGCTAGCAGGTTGGCTCAAGCCTCCTACAATGGGCAGTTCTTC. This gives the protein CASRLAQASYNGQFF.

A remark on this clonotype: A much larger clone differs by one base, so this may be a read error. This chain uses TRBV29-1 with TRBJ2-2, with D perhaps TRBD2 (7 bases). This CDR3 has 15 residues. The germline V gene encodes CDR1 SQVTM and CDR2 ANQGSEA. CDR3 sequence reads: CSVGGGQQNTGKLFF. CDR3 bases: TGCAGCGTAGGGGGGGGGCAGCAGAACACCGGGAAGCTGTTTTTT.

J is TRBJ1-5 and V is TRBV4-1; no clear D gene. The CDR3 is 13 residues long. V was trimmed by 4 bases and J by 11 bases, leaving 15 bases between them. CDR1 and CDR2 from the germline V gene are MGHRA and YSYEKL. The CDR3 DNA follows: TGCGCCAGCAGCCGCTCATCAGCTGGGTCCCAGCATTTT. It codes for CASSRSSAGSQHF.

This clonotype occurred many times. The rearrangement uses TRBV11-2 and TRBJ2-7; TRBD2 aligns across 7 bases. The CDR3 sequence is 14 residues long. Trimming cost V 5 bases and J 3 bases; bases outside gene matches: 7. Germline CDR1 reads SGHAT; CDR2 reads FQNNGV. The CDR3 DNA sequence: TGTGCCAGCAGCCCCGAAGGGAGGGTCTACGAGCAGTACTTC. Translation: CASSPEGRVYEQYF.

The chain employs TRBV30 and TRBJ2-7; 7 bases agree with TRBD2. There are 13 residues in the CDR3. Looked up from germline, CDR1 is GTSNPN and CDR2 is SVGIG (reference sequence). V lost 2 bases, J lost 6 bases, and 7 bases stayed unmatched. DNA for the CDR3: TGTGCCTGGAGTTATGCGGGAGTGGCCGAGCAGTACTTC. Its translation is CAWSYAGVAEQYF.

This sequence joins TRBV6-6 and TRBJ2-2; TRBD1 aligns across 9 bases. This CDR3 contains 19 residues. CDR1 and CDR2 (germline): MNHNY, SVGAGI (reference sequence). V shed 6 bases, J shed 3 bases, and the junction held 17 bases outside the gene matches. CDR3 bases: TGTGCCAGCAGGTTTAAGCTACAGGGGGCTAAGGAGGACACCGGGGAGCTGTTTTTT. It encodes CASRFKLQGAKEDTGELFF.

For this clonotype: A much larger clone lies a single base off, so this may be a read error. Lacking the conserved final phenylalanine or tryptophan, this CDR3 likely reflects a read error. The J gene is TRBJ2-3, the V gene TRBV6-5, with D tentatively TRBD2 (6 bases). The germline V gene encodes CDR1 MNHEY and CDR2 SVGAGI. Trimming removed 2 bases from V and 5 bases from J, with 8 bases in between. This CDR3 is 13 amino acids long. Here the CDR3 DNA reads TGTGCCAGCAGTTACGGGGGGTTAGATACGCAGTATTAT. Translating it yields CASSYGGLDTQYY.